Following are 20 T cell receptor beta chains from one sample sequenced in a study of blood T cell repertoires in COVID-19. Sequenced by immunoSEQ multiplex PCR; TCRdb stores in-frame clones only, minus some. Among around 50,000 clones listed, less than 95% were seen once. The sequenced material came from peripheral blood. The receptor source for this set is a human donor in a cohort sampled during active COVID-19.

The V gene is TRBV5-4, the J gene TRBJ2-7; 9 bases align to TRBD1. The germline gives CDR1 SGHNT, CDR2 YYREEE (reference sequence). The CDR3 spans 14 residues. Trimming cost V 0 bases and J 7 bases; bases outside gene matches: 5. CDR3 in DNA: TGTGCCAGCAGCTTGGGGACAGGGGCGGGTGAGCAGTACTTC. Its protein product is CASSLGTGAGEQYF.

V gene TRBV6-5 combines with J gene TRBJ1-2; 11 bases are a match to TRBD1. Germline trimming cut 6 bases from V and 7 bases from J; bases unmatched to any gene: 4. The germline V gene has CDR1 MNHEY and CDR2 SVGAGI. The CDR3 is made up of 13 amino acids. The CDR3 DNA follows: TGTGCCAGCAGAGGGACAGGGGGTCTTGGCTACACCTTC. Encoded protein: CASRGTGGLGYTF.

J is TRBJ1-3 and V is TRBV18, with 8 bases aligning to TRBD1. Trimming cost V 5 bases and J 1 base; bases outside gene matches: 16. This CDR3 is 19 amino acids long. Germline loops: CDR1 KGHSH, CDR2 LQKENI. The DNA of the CDR3 is TGTGCCAGCTCAACCTCCCCCCGGACAGGGCGCAAATCTGGAAACACCATATATTTT. Translation: CASSTSPRTGRKSGNTIYF.

The J gene is TRBJ2-3, the V gene TRBV3-1 (or the pseudogene TRBV3-2); TRBD2 matches at 12 bases. V was pared by 6 bases and J by 4 bases, with 5 bases of the junction left unmatched. This CDR3 contains 15 residues. The germline CDR1 and CDR2 sequences are LGHDT and YNNKEL (reference sequence). The CDR3 nucleotides read TGTGCCAGCAGTCAGACTAGCGGGAGCTCAGATACGCAGTATTTT. This encodes CASSQTSGSSDTQYF.

The V and J genes are TRBV5-1 and TRBJ2-7; D might be TRBD1 (5 bases). V was trimmed by 3 bases and J by 4 bases, leaving 8 bases between them. From germline, CDR1 is SGHRS and CDR2 YFSETQ. The CDR3 length is 12 residues. The CDR3, as DNA: TGCGCCAGCAGCTCGGACATGTACGAGCAGTACTTC. This codes for CASSSDMYEQYF.

The count of this clone is one. The chain recombines TRBV29-1 with TRBJ2-6; D remains ambiguous. The CDR3 has 16 residues. Germline loops: CDR1 SQVTM, CDR2 ANQGSEA. V was clipped by 0 bases and J by 3 bases, with 12 bases between them. CDR3 sequence: CSVEDPTGGGANVLTF. Here the CDR3 DNA reads TGCAGCGTTGAAGATCCGACGGGTGGTGGGGCCAACGTCCTGACTTTC.

The chain combines TRBV28 with TRBJ1-2; tentative D call: TRBD1 (5 bases). With 2 bases removed from V and 0 bases from J, the gap between germline ends came to 10 bases. Per germline, CDR1 MDHEN and CDR2 SYDVKM. CDR3 size: 15 residues. The CDR3 sequence is CASSLAQASNYGYTF. The CDR3 nucleotides are TGTGCCAGCAGTTTAGCACAGGCCTCTAACTATGGCTACACCTTC.

The J gene is TRBJ2-1, the V gene TRBV25-1; 8 nucleotides agree with TRBD1. Germline CDR1 is MGHDK and CDR2 is SYGVNS. The length of the CDR3 is 14 residues. The V and J ends lost 6 bases and 0 bases, in that order; junction bases with no gene match: 1. The CDR3, as DNA: TGTGCCAGCAGACAGGGGGGCTCCTACAATGAGCAGTTCTTC. It specifies CASRQGGSYNEQFF. Drawing the rest from reference TRBV25-1 and TRBJ2-1, the complete variable domain is EADIYQTPRYLVIGTGKKITLECSQTMGHDKMYWYQQDPGMELHLIHYSYGVNSTEKGDLSSESTVSRIRTEHFPLTLESARPSHTSQYLCASRQGGSYNEQFFGPGTRLTVL.

The chain is built from TRBV3-1 (or the pseudogene TRBV3-2) and TRBJ2-1, with TRBD2 identical over 7 bases. CDR3 size: 17 residues. In germline, CDR1 is LGHDT, CDR2 YNNKEL (reference sequence). The V gene end was trimmed by 0 bases and the J gene end by 0 bases; junction bases not matched to a gene: 5. DNA for the CDR3: TGTGCCAGCAGCCAAGAACTGCGGGGGAGCTCCTACAATGAGCAGTTCTTC. It yields the protein CASSQELRGSSYNEQFF.

V is TRBV10-3 and J is TRBJ2-1; TRBD1 matches 7 bases. Germline-derived CDR1 and CDR2 are ENHRY and SYGVKD. V was pared by 4 bases and J by 6 bases, with 3 bases of the junction left unmatched. The CDR3 is 13 amino acids. The CDR3 DNA is TGTGCCATCAGTGTTTACAGGGGCAATGAGCAGTTCTTC. It translates to CAISVYRGNEQFF.

The chain joins TRBV18 to TRBJ1-2; D call uncertain. CDR3 length equals 13 residues. Trimming took 8 bases from V and 2 from J, leaving 12 bases between them. Germline V gene lookup returns CDR1 KGHSH and CDR2 LQKENI. The CDR3 DNA reads TGTGCCAGCCGTCGGGAGGCAAACTATGGCTACACCTTC. It translates to CASRREANYGYTF.

The V and J genes are TRBV10-2 and TRBJ1-6; D is undetermined. The V gene lost 0 bases and the J gene lost 6 bases, with 6 bases spanning the gap. The CDR3 runs 14 residues. Germline V CDR1 and CDR2: WSHSY, SAAADI. CDR3: CASSESSPNSPLHF. DNA of the CDR3: TGCGCCAGCAGTGAGTCGAGTCCTAATTCACCCCTCCACTTT.

The chain has TRBV29-1 and TRBJ2-2; weak D call: TRBD2 (6 bases). This CDR3 has 13 amino acids. V lost 2 bases and J 7 bases, leaving 11 bases between the germline ends. In germline, CDR1 is SQVTM, CDR2 ANQGSEA. CDR3 coding DNA: TGCAGCGTTGAACGGGGGTTTGGCGGGGAGCTGTTTTTT. Translation gives CSVERGFGGELFF.

The chain couples TRBV5-1 to TRBJ1-3, with D perhaps matching TRBD1 (5 bases). This CDR3 is 16 amino acids long. V was pared by 3 bases and J by 0 bases, with 13 bases between. CDR1 and CDR2 (germline): SGHRS, YFSETQ. The DNA for the CDR3 is TGCGCCAGCAGCTGGGGGGGTTCTGGCTCTGGAAACACCATATATTTT. Amino acid sequence: CASSWGGSGSGNTIYF.

This sequence joins TRBV13 and TRBJ2-1; 7 bases fit TRBD2. V dropped 5 bases and J dropped 6; count of bases not matched to a gene: 7. Per germline, CDR1 PRHDT and CDR2 FYEKMQ (reference sequence). This CDR3 contains 14 residues. CDR3 in DNA: TGTGCCAGCAGCCGGGGGAGGGCCCTCAATGAGCAGTTCTTC. It encodes CASSRGRALNEQFF.

This clone has a single count. The rearrangement uses TRBV27 and TRBJ2-2; D uncertain. The germline V and J ends were trimmed by 3 bases and 7 bases, with 6 bases remaining between them. The CDR3 is made up of 12 amino acids. Germline assignment: CDR1 MNHEY and CDR2 SMNVEV (reference sequence). The CDR3 sequence: CASSFLSGELFF. The CDR3 DNA follows: TGTGCCAGCAGTTTCTTGAGCGGGGAGCTGTTTTTT.

This CDR3 is CASSGPVVAGVRNEQFF. Here the CDR3 DNA reads TGTGCCAGCAGTGGCCCCGTTGTAGCGGGAGTGAGAAATGAGCAGTTCTTC. The chain combines TRBV28 with TRBJ2-1; 9 bases line up with TRBD2. Germline CDR1 reads MDHEN; CDR2 reads SYDVKM. CDR3 size: 17 residues. Trimming at V came to 5 bases and at J to 7 bases, leaving 15 bases not matched to a gene.

J is TRBJ2-5 and V is TRBV21-1; the DNA was not used to check the table's D call, TRBD2. TRBV21-1 corresponds to a pseudogene. This CDR3 has 15 amino acids. The CDR3 protein is CASSPCGGGKETQYF. CDR3 coding DNA: TGTGCCAGCAGCCCATGCGGCGGAGGGAAAGAGACCCAGTACTTC.

The chain employs TRBV18 and TRBJ2-5; TRBD1 aligns across 9 bases. CDR1 and CDR2 from the germline V gene are KGHSH and LQKENI. The CDR3 sequence is 16 residues long. V shed 4 bases and J 5 bases; nucleotides not matched to a gene: 11. Here the CDR3 reads CASSQTPGQGYETQYF. DNA of the CDR3: TGTGCCAGCTCACAAACCCCGGGACAGGGTTATGAGACCCAGTACTTC.

This rearrangement joins TRBV27 to TRBJ2-1, with 8 bases lining up with TRBD2. Per the germline V gene, CDR1 is MNHEY and CDR2 is SMNVEV (reference sequence). V was pared by 8 bases and J by 6 bases, with 15 bases of the junction left unmatched. There are 16 residues in the CDR3. The DNA for the CDR3 is TGTGCCAGCGCACGGCAAGCGGGAGTTTATGCCAATGAGCAGTTCTTC. This translates into CASARQAGVYANEQFF.